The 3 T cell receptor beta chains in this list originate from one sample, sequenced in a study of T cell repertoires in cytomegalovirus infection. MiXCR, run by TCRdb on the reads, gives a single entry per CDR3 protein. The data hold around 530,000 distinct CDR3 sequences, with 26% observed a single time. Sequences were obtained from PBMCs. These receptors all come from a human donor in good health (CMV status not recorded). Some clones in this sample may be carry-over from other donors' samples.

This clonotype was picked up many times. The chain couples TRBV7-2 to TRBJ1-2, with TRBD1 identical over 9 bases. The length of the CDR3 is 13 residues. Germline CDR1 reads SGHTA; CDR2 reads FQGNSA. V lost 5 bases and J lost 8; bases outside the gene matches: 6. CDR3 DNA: TGTGCCAGCAGCCAACAGGGGGCAGAGGGCTACACCTTC. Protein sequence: CASSQQGAEGYTF.

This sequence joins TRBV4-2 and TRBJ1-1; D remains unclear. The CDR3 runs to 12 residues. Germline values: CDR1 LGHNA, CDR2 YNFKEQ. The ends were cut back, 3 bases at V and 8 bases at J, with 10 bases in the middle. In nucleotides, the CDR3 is TGTGCCAGCAGCCAGGGAACAGACGAAGCTTTCTTT. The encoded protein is CASSQGTDEAFF.

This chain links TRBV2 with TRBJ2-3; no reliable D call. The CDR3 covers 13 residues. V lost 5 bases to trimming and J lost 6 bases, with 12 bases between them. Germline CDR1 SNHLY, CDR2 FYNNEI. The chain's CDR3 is CASSWAERDTQYF. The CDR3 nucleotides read TGTGCCAGCAGTTGGGCGGAGAGGGATACGCAGTATTTT.